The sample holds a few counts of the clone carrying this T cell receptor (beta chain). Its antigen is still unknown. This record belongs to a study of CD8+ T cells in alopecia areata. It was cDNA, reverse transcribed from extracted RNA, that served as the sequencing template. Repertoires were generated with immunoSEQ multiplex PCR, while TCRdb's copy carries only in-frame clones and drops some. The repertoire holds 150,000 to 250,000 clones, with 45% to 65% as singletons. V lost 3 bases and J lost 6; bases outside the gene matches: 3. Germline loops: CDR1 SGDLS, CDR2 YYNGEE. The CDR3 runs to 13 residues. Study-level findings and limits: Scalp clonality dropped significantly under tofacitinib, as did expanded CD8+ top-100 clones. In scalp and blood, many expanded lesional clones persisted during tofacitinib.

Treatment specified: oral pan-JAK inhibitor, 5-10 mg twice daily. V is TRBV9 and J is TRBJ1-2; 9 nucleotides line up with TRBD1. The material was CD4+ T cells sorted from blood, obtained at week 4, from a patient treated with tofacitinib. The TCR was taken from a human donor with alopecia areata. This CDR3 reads CASSEGTGHGYTF. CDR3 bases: TGTGCCAGCAGCGAGGGGACAGGGCATGGCTACACCTTC. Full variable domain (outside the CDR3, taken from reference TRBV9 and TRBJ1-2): DSGVTQTPKHLITATGQRVTLRCSPRSGDLSVYWYQQSLDQGLQFLIQYYNGEERAKGNILERFSAQQFPDLHSELNLSSLELGDSALYFCASSEGTGHGYTFGSGTRLTVV.